The 26 T cell receptor beta chains in this list originate from one sample, sequenced in a study of cytomegalovirus exposure and HLA in healthy donors. Vbeta (60) and Jbeta (13) primers were used in the PCR. Repertoires were generated with immunoSEQ multiplex PCR, while TCRdb's copy carries only in-frame clones and drops some. This table has 150,000 to 200,000 clones, 87% appearing once. The specimen was PBMCs. The receptors originated from a girl under three years old in good health and CMV-seronegative.

The rearrangement joins TRBV9 to TRBJ2-1; D unresolved. V was pared by 2 bases and J by 8 bases, with 20 bases between. CDR1 and CDR2 (germline): SGDLS, YYNGEE. CDR3 size: 16 residues. The CDR3 DNA sequence: TGTGCCAGCAGCGTCTTAAGTGTGTGGAGTCCGTATGAGCAGTTCTTC. This gives the protein CASSVLSVWSPYEQFF.

This clone has only a few counts. J is TRBJ2-1 and V is TRBV4-3; 12 bases are shared with TRBD2. V trimming: 4 bases; J trimming: 7 bases; junction bases outside the gene matches: 2. CDR3 length: 14 residues. From germline, CDR1 is LGHNA and CDR2 YSLEER. As DNA, the CDR3 is TGCGCCAGCAGCCGAGGACTAGCGGGAAATGAGCAGTTCTTC. Its protein product is CASSRGLAGNEQFF.

This clone was counted only a few times. The V gene is TRBV13, the J gene TRBJ2-7; 8 bases align to TRBD1. This CDR3 spans 15 amino acids. Germline V CDR1 and CDR2: PRHDT, FYEKMQ (reference sequence). V was pared by 2 bases and J by 4 bases, with 7 bases of the junction left unmatched. DNA for the CDR3: TGTGCCAGCAGCTTAAGATCCAGGGGGCGATACGAGCAGTACTTC. Translating it yields CASSLRSRGRYEQYF.

V gene TRBV7-9 combines with J gene TRBJ2-2; D might be TRBD1 (5 bases). Germline V gene sequence: CDR1 SEHNR, CDR2 FQNEAQ (reference sequence). V lost 3 bases to trimming and J lost 7 bases, with 12 bases between them. The CDR3 sequence is 14 residues long. Written as DNA, the CDR3 is TGTGCCAGCAGCTTCTCACGGCAGGGCGGGGAGCTGTTTTTT. Translated, it gives CASSFSRQGGELFF.

V gene TRBV2 combines with J gene TRBJ1-5; D call uncertain. Trimming shortened V by 1 base and J by 0 bases, and 4 bases separated the two germline ends. Germline CDR1 is SNHLY and CDR2 is FYNNEI. The CDR3 sequence is 14 residues long. The CDR3 DNA sequence: TGTGCCAGCAGTGAAGTCTTTAGCAATCAGCCCCAGCATTTT. The encoded protein is CASSEVFSNQPQHF.

The sample holds a few counts of this clone. The J gene is TRBJ1-1, the V gene TRBV18; 9 bases fit TRBD1. The CDR3 spans 14 residues. The germline V gene encodes CDR1 KGHSH and CDR2 LQKENI. With V trimmed by 6 bases and J by 1 base, 3 bases remained unmatched. The CDR3 loop reads CASSLGQGNTEAFF. Here the CDR3 DNA reads TGTGCCAGCTCTTTGGGACAGGGGAACACTGAAGCTTTCTTT.

The rearrangement uses TRBV19 and TRBJ2-2; a possible D gene is TRBD2 (5 bases). From germline, CDR1 is LNHDA and CDR2 SQIVND (reference sequence). Trimming shortened V by 10 bases and J by 6 bases, and 27 bases separated the two germline ends. CDR3 length: 17 residues. The CDR3 is CATKKGGLALVAGELFF. DNA of the CDR3: TGTGCCACCAAAAAAGGAGGACTGGCCCTTGTCGCCGGGGAGCTGTTTTTT.

In this sample, this clone turned up a few times. This chain connects TRBV14 to TRBJ2-1, with a tentative D call TRBD2 (6 bases). This CDR3 spans 17 amino acids. V lost 1 base to trimming and J lost 7 bases, with 20 bases between them. The germline V gene encodes CDR1 SGHDN and CDR2 FVKESK. DNA for the CDR3: TGTGCCAGCAGCCAAGGCGGTGGAGGGGCGAAGGGGAATGAGCAGTTCTTC. As protein: CASSQGGGGAKGNEQFF.

J is TRBJ2-3 and V is TRBV4-1, with D perhaps TRBD1 (6 bases). The CDR3 sequence is 15 residues long. V lost 1 base, J lost 6 bases, and 14 bases lay in between. Germline CDR1 MGHRA, CDR2 YSYEKL. Written as DNA, the CDR3 is TGCGCCAGCAGCCAAGGGTATGAGGGGGATGATACGCAGTATTTT. Translation gives CASSQGYEGDDTQYF.

This chain links TRBV9 with TRBJ1-5; tentative D call: TRBD1 (5 bases). CDR1 SGDLS and CDR2 YYNGEE come from the germline V gene. The V end was cut by 0 bases, the J end by 6 bases, with 13 bases between. This CDR3 has 15 residues. This CDR3 reads CASSVEGRALQPQHF. The CDR3 nucleotides are TGTGCCAGCAGCGTAGAGGGCAGGGCCCTTCAGCCCCAGCATTTT.

The chain recombines TRBV6-1 with TRBJ2-5; D is possibly TRBD1 (6 bases). V was shortened by 6 bases and J by 3 bases, with 14 bases between the two germline ends. CDR1 and CDR2 (germline): MNHNS, SASEGT. The CDR3 contains 14 residues. The CDR3 here is CASSRGHPEETQYF. The CDR3 nucleotides are TGTGCCAGCAGCCGGGGACACCCCGAAGAGACCCAGTACTTC.

The chain links TRBV5-1 to TRBJ2-3; TRBD2 might be the D (6 bases). Germline-derived CDR1 and CDR2 are SGHRS and YFSETQ. V lost 2 bases and J 8 bases, leaving 12 bases between the germline ends. The CDR3 consists of 13 residues. The CDR3 region is CASSLYSGRTQYF. CDR3 sequence (DNA): TGCGCCAGCAGCTTATACAGCGGGCGTACGCAGTATTTT. The variable domain in full, completed from reference TRBV5-1 and TRBJ2-3, reads KAGVTQTPRYLIKTRGQQVTLSCSPISGHRSVSWYQQTPGQGLQFLFEYFSETQRNKGNFPGRFSGRQFSNSRSEMNVSTLELGDSALYLCASSLYSGRTQYFGPGTRLTVL.

The chain joins TRBV21-1 to TRBJ1-5. TRBV21-1 is marked as a pseudogene. The CDR3 runs 17 residues. The CDR3 is CASSSPRLEVSNQPQHF. DNA of the CDR3: TGTGCCAGCAGCAGTCCGAGGCTGGAAGTCAGCAATCAGCCCCAGCATTTT.

This chain joins TRBV4-3 and TRBJ2-1, with 9 bases identical to TRBD1. From germline, CDR1 is LGHNA and CDR2 YSLEER. The junction had 7 bases not matched to a gene; V was cut back by 4 bases and J by 6 bases. The CDR3 is 15 amino acids. CDR3 sequence reads: CASSLTGQGGNEQFF. For the CDR3, the DNA is TGCGCCAGCAGCCTAACGGGACAGGGTGGCAATGAGCAGTTCTTC.

The chain combines TRBV9 with TRBJ2-1, with 10 bases that match TRBD2. CDR1 and CDR2 (germline): SGDLS, YYNGEE. This CDR3 has 15 residues. V shed 5 bases, J shed 3 bases, and the junction held 5 bases outside the gene matches. The CDR3 DNA reads TGTGCCAGCAGTACTAGCGGGACCCTCTACAATGAGCAGTTCTTC. It is translated as CASSTSGTLYNEQFF.

V usage is TRBV30 and J usage is TRBJ2-1, with 13 bases fitting TRBD2. J lost 7 bases, V lost 4 bases, and 4 bases had no gene match. The CDR3 spans 14 residues. Germline assignment: CDR1 GTSNPN and CDR2 SVGIG (reference sequence). In DNA form, the CDR3 reads TGTGCCTGGACGACTAGCGGGGGGTGGAATGAGCAGTTCTTC. Amino acids: CAWTTSGGWNEQFF.

This clone was counted once. The chain uses TRBV4-2 and TRBJ1-3; D perhaps matches TRBD1 (6 bases). Germline CDR1 is LGHNA and CDR2 is YNFKEQ. This CDR3 comprises 18 residues. Trimming removed 1 base from V and 2 bases from J, with 18 bases in between. This CDR3 is CASSQGVGQGRTGNTIYF. The CDR3 DNA follows: TGTGCCAGCAGCCAAGGTGTGGGGCAGGGGCGGACTGGAAACACCATATATTTT.

This clone turned up a few times. The chain couples TRBV2 to TRBJ1-3, with D perhaps TRBD1 (6 bases). The germline V and J ends were trimmed by 6 bases and 4 bases, with 10 bases remaining between them. The CDR3 consists of 13 residues. Germline V CDR1 and CDR2: SNHLY, FYNNEI. The chain's CDR3 is CASRSTGGNTIYF. The CDR3 DNA sequence: TGTGCCAGCAGGTCGACAGGAGGAAACACCATATATTTT.

The chain couples TRBV7-2 to TRBJ2-2; no clear D. Germline CDR1 and CDR2: SGHTA and FQGNSA. V was pared by 1 base and J by 6 bases, with 6 bases between. The CDR3 loop spans 13 amino acids. The CDR3 region is CASSLVLSGELFF. CDR3 DNA: TGTGCCAGCAGCTTAGTTCTCTCCGGGGAGCTGTTTTTT.

Only a few counts were recorded for this clone. This sequence joins TRBV7-2 and TRBJ1-1; D is ambiguous. This CDR3 spans 15 amino acids. Germline assignment: CDR1 SGHTA and CDR2 FQGNSA. V lost 1 base to trimming and J lost 0 bases, with 9 bases between them. CDR3: CASSLGPGLNTEAFF. The CDR3 DNA follows: TGTGCCAGCAGCTTAGGTCCAGGTTTGAACACTGAAGCTTTCTTT.

CDR3 sequence reads: CASSYVRGSEQYF. DNA of the CDR3: TGTGCCAGCAGTTACGTCCGGGGAAGCGAGCAGTACTTC. The chain recombines TRBV6-5 with TRBJ2-7, with D tentatively TRBD2 (5 bases). V shed 2 bases and J shed 6 bases, with 11 bases lying between them. CDR3 length: 13 residues. Germline V gene lookup returns CDR1 MNHEY and CDR2 SVGAGI.

This rearrangement joins TRBV18 to TRBJ1-5; 8 bases match TRBD1. V lost 6 bases to trimming and J lost 5 bases; unmatched junction nucleotides: 6. Germline assignment: CDR1 KGHSH and CDR2 LQKENI. The CDR3 is 14 amino acids. The CDR3 here is CASSTGVVDQPQHF. The CDR3 coding sequence is TGTGCCAGCTCGACAGGGGTTGTCGATCAGCCCCAGCATTTT. Filled out from reference TRBV18 and TRBJ1-5, the complete variable domain reads NAGVMQNPRHLVRRRGQEARLRCSPMKGHSHVYWYRQLPEEGLKFMVYLQKENIIDESGMPKERFSAEFPKEGPSILRIQQVVRGDSAAYFCASSTGVVDQPQHFGDGTRLSIL.

The chain carries TRBV6-6 and TRBJ2-1; weak D call: TRBD1 (6 bases). Germline lookup yields CDR1 MNHNY and CDR2 SVGAGI (reference sequence). This CDR3 has 16 residues. Trimming removed 2 bases from V and 4 bases from J, with 15 bases in between. The CDR3 region is CASSYDGTQTYNEQFF. The DNA of the CDR3 is TGTGCCAGCAGTTACGACGGGACACAAACGTACAATGAGCAGTTCTTC.

The chain carries TRBV27 and TRBJ1-2; 11 positions agree with TRBD1. J gave up 4 bases and V 6 bases, and 1 base lay outside the gene matches. This CDR3 contains 13 residues. Germline CDR1 reads MNHEY; CDR2 reads SMNVEV (reference sequence). The CDR3 DNA reads TGTGCCAGCAGCGGGACAGGGGGCTATGGCTACACCTTC. As protein: CASSGTGGYGYTF.

The chain couples TRBV19 to TRBJ1-2; 9 nucleotides align to TRBD1. CDR3 length: 14 amino acids. CDR1 and CDR2 (germline): LNHDA, SQIVND (reference sequence). V lost 8 bases to trimming and J lost 5 bases; unmatched junction nucleotides: 9. CDR3 residues: CASRKGQGVYGYTF. CDR3 nucleotides: TGTGCCAGTCGTAAGGGACAGGGTGTGTATGGCTACACCTTC.

A single count supports this clone. V usage is TRBV19 and J usage is TRBJ2-3, with D possibly TRBD2 on 7 matching bases. V lost 1 base and J lost 1, with 18 bases in between. CDR3 length: 18 residues. Per the germline V gene, CDR1 is LNHDA and CDR2 is SQIVND (reference sequence). The CDR3 protein is CASSIGRGLISGTDTQYF. The CDR3 DNA follows: TGTGCCAGTAGTATAGGGCGGGGGCTGATAAGTGGCACAGATACGCAGTATTTT.